This TCR beta chain appears in the sequencing data of a study of glioma-infiltrating T cells. The length of the CDR3 is 15 residues. Germline CDR1 is MNHNS and CDR2 is SASEGT. The V segment lost 1 base and the J segment 7 bases; nucleotides outside the gene matches: 6. Amplification of TCR alpha and beta CDR3 regions from RNA used iRepertoire nested multiplex PCR. Input was about 100-450 ng of tissue mRNA or PBMC total RNA. TCRdb used MiXCR to reprocess the multiplex PCR reads, holding one entry per CDR3 protein. Here the sample spans fewer than 200,000 distinct CDR3 sequences, 25% to 35% being singletons. Of note for this clonotype: The antigen remains undetermined. Given a much more abundant clone one base away, this may be a read error.

General study points: Gliomas, especially low-grade, showed above-expected tissue-blood divergence; non-neoplastic patients showed below. Tissue and blood shared very few CDR3 sequences.

The V and J genes are TRBV6-1 and TRBJ2-2; 7 nucleotides agree with TRBD2. The sequenced material came from glioma tissue, nonneoplastic brain tissue, or PBMCs (not recorded which). The source is a human donor with low-grade glioma or glioblastoma, undergoing nonglioma brain surgery, or in good health (not recorded which). The chain's CDR3 is CASSEGLGGGGELFF. In DNA, the CDR3 is TGTGCCAGCAGTGAAGGGCTGGGCGGGGGCGGGGAGCTGTTTTTT.